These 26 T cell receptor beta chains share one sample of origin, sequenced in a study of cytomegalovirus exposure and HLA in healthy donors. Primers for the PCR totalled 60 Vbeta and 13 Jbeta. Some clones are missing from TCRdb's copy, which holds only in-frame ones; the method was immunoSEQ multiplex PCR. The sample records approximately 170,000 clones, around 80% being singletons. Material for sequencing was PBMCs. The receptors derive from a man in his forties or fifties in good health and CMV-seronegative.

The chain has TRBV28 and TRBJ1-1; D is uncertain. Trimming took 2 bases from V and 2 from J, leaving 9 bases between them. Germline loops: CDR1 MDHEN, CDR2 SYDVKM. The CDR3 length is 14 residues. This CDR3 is CASSLRGLNTEAFF. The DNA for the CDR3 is TGTGCCAGCAGTTTACGTGGCCTTAACACTGAAGCTTTCTTT.

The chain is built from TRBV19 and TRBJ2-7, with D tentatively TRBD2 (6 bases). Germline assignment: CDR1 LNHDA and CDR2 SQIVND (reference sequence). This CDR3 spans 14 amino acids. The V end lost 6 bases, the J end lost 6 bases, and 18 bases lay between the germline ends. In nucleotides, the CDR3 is TGTGCCAGTAGCACTCTTCCGGGACTCAGCGAGCAGTACTTC. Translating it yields CASSTLPGLSEQYF.

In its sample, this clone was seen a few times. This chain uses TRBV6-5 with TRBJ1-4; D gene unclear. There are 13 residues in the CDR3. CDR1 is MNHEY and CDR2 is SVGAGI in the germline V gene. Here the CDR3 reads CDNSSGNGEKLFF. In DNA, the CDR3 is TGTGACAACAGTAGCGGCAACGGTGAAAAACTGTTTTTT.

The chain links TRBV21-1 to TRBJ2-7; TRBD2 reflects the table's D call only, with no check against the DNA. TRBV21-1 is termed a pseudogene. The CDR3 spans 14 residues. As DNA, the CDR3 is TGTGCCAGCAGCAGGGGAGCGGGGGTATACGAGCAGTACGTC. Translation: CASSRGAGVYEQYV.

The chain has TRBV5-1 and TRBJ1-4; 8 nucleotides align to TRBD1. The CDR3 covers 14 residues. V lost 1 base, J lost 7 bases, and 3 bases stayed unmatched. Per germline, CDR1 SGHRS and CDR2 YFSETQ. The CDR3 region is CASSLQDRAEKLFF. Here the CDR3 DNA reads TGCGCCAGCAGCTTGCAGGACAGGGCTGAAAAACTGTTTTTT. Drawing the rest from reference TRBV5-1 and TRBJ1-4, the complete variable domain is KAGVTQTPRYLIKTRGQQVTLSCSPISGHRSVSWYQQTPGQGLQFLFEYFSETQRNKGNFPGRFSGRQFSNSRSEMNVSTLELGDSALYLCASSLQDRAEKLFFGSGTQLSVL.

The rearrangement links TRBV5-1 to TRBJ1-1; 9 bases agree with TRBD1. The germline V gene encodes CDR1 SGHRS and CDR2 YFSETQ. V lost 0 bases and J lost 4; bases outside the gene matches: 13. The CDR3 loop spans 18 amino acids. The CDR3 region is CASSLGQGGRGRGTEAFF. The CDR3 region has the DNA TGCGCCAGCAGCTTGGGACAGGGGGGAAGGGGCAGGGGCACTGAAGCTTTCTTT.

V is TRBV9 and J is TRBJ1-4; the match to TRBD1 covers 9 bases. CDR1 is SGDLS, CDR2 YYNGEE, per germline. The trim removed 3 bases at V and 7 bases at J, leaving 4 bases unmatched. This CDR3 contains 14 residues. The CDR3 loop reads CASSAGQGIEKLFF. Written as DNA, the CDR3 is TGTGCCAGCAGCGCCGGACAGGGGATTGAAAAACTGTTTTTT.

CDR3 region: CASSLSLSETQYF. DNA for the CDR3: TGTGCCAGCAGCTTATCTTTGTCAGAGACCCAGTACTTC. The V gene is TRBV7-8, the J gene TRBJ2-5; unclear D gene. Trimming took 2 bases from V and 4 from J, leaving 8 bases between them. The germline gives CDR1 SGHVS, CDR2 FQNEAQ. This CDR3 region has 13 residues.

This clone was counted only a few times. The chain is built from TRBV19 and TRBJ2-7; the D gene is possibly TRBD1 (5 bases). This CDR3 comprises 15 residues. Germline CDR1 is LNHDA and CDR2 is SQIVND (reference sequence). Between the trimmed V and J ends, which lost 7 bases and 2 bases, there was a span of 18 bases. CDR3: CASTLNWGGAYEQYF. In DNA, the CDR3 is TGTGCCAGTACCCTAAATTGGGGCGGCGCCTACGAGCAGTACTTC.

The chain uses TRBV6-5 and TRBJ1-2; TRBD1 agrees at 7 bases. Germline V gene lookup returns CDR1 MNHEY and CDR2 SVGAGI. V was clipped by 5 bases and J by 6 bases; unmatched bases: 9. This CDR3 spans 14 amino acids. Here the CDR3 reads CASSLDRAINGYTF. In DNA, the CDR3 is TGTGCCAGCAGTCTCGACAGGGCAATCAATGGCTACACCTTC.

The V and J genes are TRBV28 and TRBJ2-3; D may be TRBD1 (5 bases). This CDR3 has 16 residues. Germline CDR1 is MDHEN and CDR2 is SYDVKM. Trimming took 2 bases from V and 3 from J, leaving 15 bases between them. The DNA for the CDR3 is TGTGCCAGCAGTTTAGGGGTGACAGTAGGAACAGATACGCAGTATTTT. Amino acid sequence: CASSLGVTVGTDTQYF.

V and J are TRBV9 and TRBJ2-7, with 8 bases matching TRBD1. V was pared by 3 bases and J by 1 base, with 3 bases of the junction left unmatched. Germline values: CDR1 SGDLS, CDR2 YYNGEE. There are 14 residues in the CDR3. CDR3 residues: CASSGWTGSYEQYF. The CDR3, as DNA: TGTGCCAGCAGCGGATGGACAGGGTCCTACGAGCAGTACTTC.

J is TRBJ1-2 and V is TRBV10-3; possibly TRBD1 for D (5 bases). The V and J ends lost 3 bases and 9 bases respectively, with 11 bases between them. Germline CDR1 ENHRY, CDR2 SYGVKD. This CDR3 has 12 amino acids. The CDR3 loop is CAISEGTYRYTF. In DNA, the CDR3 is TGTGCCATCAGTGAAGGGACTTATCGCTACACCTTC.

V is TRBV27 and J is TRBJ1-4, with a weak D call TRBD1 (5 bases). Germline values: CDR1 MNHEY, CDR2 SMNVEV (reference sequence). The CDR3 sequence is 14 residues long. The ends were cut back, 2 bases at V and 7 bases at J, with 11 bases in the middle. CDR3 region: CASSLRGFVEKLFF. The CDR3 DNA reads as TGTGCCAGCAGTTTACGGGGGTTTGTTGAAAAACTGTTTTTT.

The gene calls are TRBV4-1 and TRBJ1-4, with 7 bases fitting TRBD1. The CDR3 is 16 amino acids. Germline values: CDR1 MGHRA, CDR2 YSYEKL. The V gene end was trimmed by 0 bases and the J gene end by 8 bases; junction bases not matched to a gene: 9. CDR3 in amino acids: CASSQDERQGSEKLFF. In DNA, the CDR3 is TGCGCCAGCAGCCAAGATGAGAGACAGGGTTCGGAAAAACTGTTTTTT.

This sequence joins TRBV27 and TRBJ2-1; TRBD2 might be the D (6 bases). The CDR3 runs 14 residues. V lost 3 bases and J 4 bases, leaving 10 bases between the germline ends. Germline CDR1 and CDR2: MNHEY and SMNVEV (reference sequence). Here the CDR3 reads CASSFGLYYNEQFF. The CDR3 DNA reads TGTGCCAGCAGTTTCGGACTATATTACAATGAGCAGTTCTTC.

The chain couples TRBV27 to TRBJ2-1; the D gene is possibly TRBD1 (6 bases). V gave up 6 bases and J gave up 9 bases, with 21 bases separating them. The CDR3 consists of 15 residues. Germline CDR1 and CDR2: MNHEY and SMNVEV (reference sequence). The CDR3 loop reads CASSPITPHRAEQFF. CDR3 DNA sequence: TGTGCCAGCAGCCCAATTACCCCACACAGGGCTGAGCAGTTCTTC.

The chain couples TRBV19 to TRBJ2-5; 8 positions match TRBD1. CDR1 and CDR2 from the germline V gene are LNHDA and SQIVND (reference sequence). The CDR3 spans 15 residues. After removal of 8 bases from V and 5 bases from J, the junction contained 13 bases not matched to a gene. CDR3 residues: CASCTRDRRLETQYF. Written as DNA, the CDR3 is TGTGCCAGTTGCACCCGGGACAGGAGGCTGGAGACCCAGTACTTC.

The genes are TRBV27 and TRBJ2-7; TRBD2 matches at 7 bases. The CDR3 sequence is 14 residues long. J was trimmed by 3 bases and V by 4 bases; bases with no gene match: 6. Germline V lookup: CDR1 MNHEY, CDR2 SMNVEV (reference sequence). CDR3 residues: CASSSRLANYEQYF. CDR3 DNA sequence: TGTGCCAGCAGTTCACGACTAGCAAACTACGAGCAGTACTTC.

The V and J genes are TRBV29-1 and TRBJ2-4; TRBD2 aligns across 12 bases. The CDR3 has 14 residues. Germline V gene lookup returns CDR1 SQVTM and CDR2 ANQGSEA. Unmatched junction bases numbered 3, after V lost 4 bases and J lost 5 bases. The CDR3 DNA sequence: TGCAGCGTTGGGAGACTAGCGGGAGAAAACATTCAGTACTTC. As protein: CSVGRLAGENIQYF.

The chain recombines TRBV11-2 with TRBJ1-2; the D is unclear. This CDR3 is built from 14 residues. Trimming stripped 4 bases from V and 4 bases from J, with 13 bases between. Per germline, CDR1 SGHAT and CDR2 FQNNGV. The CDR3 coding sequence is TGTGCCAGCAGCTCCCGACTAACGGGCTATGGCTACACCTTC. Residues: CASSSRLTGYGYTF.

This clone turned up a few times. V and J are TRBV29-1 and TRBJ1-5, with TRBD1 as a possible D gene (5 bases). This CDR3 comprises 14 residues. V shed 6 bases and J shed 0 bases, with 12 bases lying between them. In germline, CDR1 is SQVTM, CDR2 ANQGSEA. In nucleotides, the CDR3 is TGCAGCGTAGCCAACAGGAGTAGCAATCAGCCCCAGCATTTT. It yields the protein CSVANRSSNQPQHF.

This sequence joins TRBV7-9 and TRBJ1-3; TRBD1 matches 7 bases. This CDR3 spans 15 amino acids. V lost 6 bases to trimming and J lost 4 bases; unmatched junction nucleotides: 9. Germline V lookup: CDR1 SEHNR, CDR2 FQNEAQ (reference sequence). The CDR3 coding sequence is TGTGCCAGCAGAGACCAGGGGGGTCGGGGAAACACCATATATTTT. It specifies CASRDQGGRGNTIYF. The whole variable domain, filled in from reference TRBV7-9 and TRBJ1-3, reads DTGVSQNPRHKITKRGQNVTFRCDPISEHNRLYWYRQTLGQGPEFLTYFQNEAQLEKSRLLSDRFSAERPKGSFSTLEIQRTEQGDSAMYLCASRDQGGRGNTIYFGEGSWLTVV.

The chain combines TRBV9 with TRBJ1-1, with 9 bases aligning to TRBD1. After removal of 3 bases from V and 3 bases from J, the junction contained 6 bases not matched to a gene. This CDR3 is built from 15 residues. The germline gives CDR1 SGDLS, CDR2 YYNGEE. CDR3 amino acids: CASSAGDRADTEAFF. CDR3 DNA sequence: TGTGCCAGCAGCGCAGGGGACAGGGCCGACACTGAAGCTTTCTTT.

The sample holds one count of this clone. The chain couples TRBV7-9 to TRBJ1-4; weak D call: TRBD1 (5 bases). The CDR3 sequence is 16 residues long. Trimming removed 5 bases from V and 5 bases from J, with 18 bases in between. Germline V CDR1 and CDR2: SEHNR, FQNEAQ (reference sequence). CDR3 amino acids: CASSQRQNKLNEKLFF. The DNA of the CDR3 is TGTGCCAGCAGCCAGCGACAGAATAAACTCAATGAAAAACTGTTTTTT.

In DNA form, the CDR3 reads TGTGCCAGCAGCTTAGCTAGCGGGAGGCCCAACACCGGGGAGCTGTTTTTT. The encoded protein is CASSLASGRPNTGELFF. V usage is TRBV7-8 and J usage is TRBJ2-2; 10 bases agree with TRBD2. The CDR3 length is 17 residues. Germline CDR1 reads SGHVS; CDR2 reads FQNEAQ. V was clipped by 0 bases and J by 2 bases; unmatched bases: 3.